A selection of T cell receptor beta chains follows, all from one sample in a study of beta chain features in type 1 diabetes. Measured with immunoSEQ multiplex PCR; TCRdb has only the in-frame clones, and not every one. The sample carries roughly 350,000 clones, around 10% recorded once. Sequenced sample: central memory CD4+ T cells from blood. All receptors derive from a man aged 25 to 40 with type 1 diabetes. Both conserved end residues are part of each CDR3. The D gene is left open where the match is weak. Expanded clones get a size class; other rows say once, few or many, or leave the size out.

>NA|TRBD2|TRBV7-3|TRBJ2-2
TGTGCCAGCAGCTTAGCGGGAGGGAACACCGGGGAGCTGTTTTTT
CASSLAGGNTGELFF
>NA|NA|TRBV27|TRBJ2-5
TGTGCCAGCAGTGATGTCTCAGGGGCGGGGACCCAGTACTTC
CASSDVSGAGTQYF
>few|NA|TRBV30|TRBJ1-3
TGTGCCTGGAACGTTGGGACGCAGAACACCATATATTTT
CAWNVGTQNTIYF
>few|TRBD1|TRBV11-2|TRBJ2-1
TGTGCCAGCAGCCCGAATACAGGGGGCAATGAGCAGTTCTTC
CASSPNTGGNEQFF
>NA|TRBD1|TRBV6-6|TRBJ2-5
TGTGCCAGTCAGGGGGCCGGGCTAACCCAGTACTTC
CASQGAGLTQYF
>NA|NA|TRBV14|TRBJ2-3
TGTGCCAGCAGCCAAGGACCTAACACAGATACGCAGTATTTT
CASSQGPNTDTQYF
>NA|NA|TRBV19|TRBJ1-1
TGTGCCAGTAGTCCCGGACCGGGAACTCCTGAAGCTTTCTTT
CASSPGPGTPEAFF
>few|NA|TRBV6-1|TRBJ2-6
TGTGCCAGCAGTCCGACGGGCTCTGGGGCCAACGTCCTGACTTTC
CASSPTGSGANVLTF
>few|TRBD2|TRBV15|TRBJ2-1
TGTGCCACCAGCAGAGATCGGACTAGCGGGAGGTTCAATGAGCAGTTCTTC
CATSRDRTSGRFNEQFF
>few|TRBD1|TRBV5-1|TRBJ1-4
TGCGCCAGCAGCCCAGCCGGGACAGGAGGGGAAAAACTGTTTTTT
CASSPAGTGGEKLFF
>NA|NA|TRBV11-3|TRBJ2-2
TGTGCCAGCAGCTTACCGGGGCAACTGGCCGGGGAGCTGTTTTTT
CASSLPGQLAGELFF